This T cell receptor beta chain is drawn from a study of shared clonotypes between healthy human individuals. Study-level findings and limits: Clonotypes shared by all four donors outscored non-shared clonotypes in generation probability.

In the case of this clone: Its matching antigen is unknown.

CD45RA-negative memory and CD45RA+ naive subsets were split from the CD4+ cells. Original processing methods: Filtering differed since immunoSEQ provided only junctions, with no quality scores. Profiled with immunoSEQ multiplex PCR; TCRdb holds only in-frame clones, not every one. The V and J calls and the clone size are those of that table, but D and trimming were determined from the DNA. The sample contains around 1.1 million clones, approximately 77% of which appear only once. Sequences were obtained from memory CD4+ T cells from PBMCs. As for subset: CD45RA-negative fraction. The source is a man younger than 35 in good health. Some clones in this sample may be carry-over from other donors' samples.

DNA for the CDR3: TGTGCCAGCAGCTTGGGTTTCAGGGGAAGGCAGCCCCAGCATTTT. Its protein is CASSLGFRGRQPQHF. V is TRBV5-5 and J is TRBJ1-5, with D maybe TRBD1 (6 bases). The CDR3 is 15 residues long. CDR1 and CDR2 from the germline V gene are SGHKS and YYEKEE (reference sequence). V was pared by 0 bases and J by 7 bases, with 14 bases between.